The 18 T cell receptor beta chains listed next were all sequenced from one sample in a study of blood T cell repertoires in COVID-19. Generated by immunoSEQ multiplex PCR, the TCRdb table keeps only in-frame clones and is missing some. This table has 380,000 or so clones, approximately 88% appearing once. Input material: PBMCs or T cells enriched from blood (not recorded which). These receptors were collected from a woman aged 40 to 55 with acute COVID-19.

The chain is built from TRBV18 and TRBJ2-5, with TRBD2 as a possible D gene (5 bases). Trimming cost V 5 bases and J 5 bases, with 9 bases left between them. Germline CDR1 and CDR2: KGHSH and LQKENI. The CDR3 extends over 12 amino acids. The CDR3 reads CASSGQRETQYF. CDR3 bases: TGTGCCAGCTCAGGTCAGCGGGAGACCCAGTACTTC.

The V gene is TRBV24-1, the J gene TRBJ2-4, with TRBD1 identical over 7 bases. The J segment lost 4 bases and the V segment lost 4 bases, leaving 6 bases of the junction unmatched. The CDR3 has 15 amino acids. Germline V gene sequence: CDR1 KGHDR, CDR2 SFDVKD. The CDR3 spells CATSDSGTEKNIQYF. The CDR3 DNA sequence: TGTGCCACCAGTGACTCCGGGACAGAAAAAAACATTCAGTACTTC.

V gene TRBV7-2 combines with J gene TRBJ2-2; 7 positions agree with TRBD1. Trimming at V came to 2 bases and at J to 2 bases, leaving 11 bases not matched to a gene. Germline CDR1 and CDR2: SGHTA and FQGNSA. CDR3 length: 18 residues. In nucleotides, the CDR3 is TGTGCCAGCAGCTTAAATTGGTTCAGGGGGTCTAACACCGGGGAGCTGTTTTTT. It codes for CASSLNWFRGSNTGELFF.

A few counts support this clone. The J gene is TRBJ2-5, the V gene TRBV5-1; D is perhaps TRBD1 (6 bases). This CDR3 has 14 residues. The germline V and J ends were trimmed by 4 bases and 0 bases, with 10 bases remaining between them. Germline CDR1 SGHRS, CDR2 YFSETQ. CDR3: CASSLRTDQETQYF. CDR3 bases: TGCGCCAGCAGCCTACGGACAGACCAAGAGACCCAGTACTTC.

Points on this clone: The junction shows a germline mismatch at one end, possibly a read error. The rearrangement uses TRBV12-3 or TRBV12-4 and TRBJ2-1; D is possibly TRBD2 (6 bases). The CDR3 runs 12 residues. CDR3 protein: CASSLVRGVLVF. CDR3 in DNA: TGTGCCAGCAGTTTAGTGCGGGGCGTTCTGGTCTTC.

This chain links TRBV19 with TRBJ1-2; D is possibly TRBD1 (5 bases). V was cut by 5 bases and J by 0 bases, with 7 bases left in between. Germline V CDR1 and CDR2: LNHDA, SQIVND (reference sequence). The CDR3 is 13 residues long. The CDR3 here is CASSDSPNYGYTF. CDR3 coding DNA: TGTGCCAGTAGTGACAGCCCTAACTATGGCTACACCTTC.

The chain combines TRBV2 with TRBJ2-1; 14 bases map to TRBD2. In germline, CDR1 is SNHLY, CDR2 FYNNEI. J gave up 8 bases and V 4 bases, and 7 bases lay outside the gene matches. This CDR3 is 16 amino acids long. The CDR3 nucleotides read TGTGCCAGCAGTGCCCCGGGACTAGCGGGGGTGTATGAGCAGTTCTTC. It codes for CASSAPGLAGVYEQFF.

The V and J genes are TRBV10-2 and TRBJ2-1, with 7 bases lining up with TRBD2. Germline V lookup: CDR1 WSHSY, CDR2 SAAADI. V lost 4 bases, J lost 4 bases, and 4 bases stayed unmatched. The CDR3 is 14 amino acids. The CDR3 DNA follows: TGCGCCAGCAGTGTCGCTAGCGGTTACAATGAGCAGTTCTTC. Translating it yields CASSVASGYNEQFF.

This clone was seen a single time. The chain recombines TRBV6-5 with TRBJ1-4; unclear D gene. The CDR3 totals 11 residues. V lost 7 bases, J lost 6 bases, and 6 bases lay in between. Germline V CDR1 and CDR2: MNHEY, SVGAGI. This CDR3 reads CASIRDEKLFF. In nucleotides, the CDR3 is TGTGCCAGCATACGGGATGAAAAACTGTTTTTT.

This clone was observed a few times. The V gene is TRBV28, the J gene TRBJ1-2; possibly TRBD1 for D (6 bases). With 11 bases removed from V and 2 bases from J, the gap between germline ends came to 12 bases. CDR1 and CDR2 from the germline V gene are MDHEN and SYDVKM. The CDR3 loop spans 12 amino acids. CDR3 coding DNA: TGTGCCGCTACAGGGACCAACTATGGCTACACCTTC. Protein: CAATGTNYGYTF.

The V and J genes are TRBV5-1 and TRBJ2-5, with 7 nucleotides matching TRBD2. Trimming cost V 0 bases and J 3 bases; bases outside gene matches: 8. This CDR3 is 16 amino acids long. CDR1 is SGHRS and CDR2 is YFSETQ in the germline V gene. This CDR3 reads CASSLGVGGSEETQYF. DNA for the CDR3: TGCGCCAGCAGCTTGGGCGTCGGGGGGTCCGAAGAGACCCAGTACTTC.

The V call is TRBV24-1, the J call TRBJ1-2, with 9 bases fitting TRBD1. The CDR3 length is 14 residues. V was pared by 6 bases and J by 8 bases, with 9 bases of the junction left unmatched. Germline CDR1 reads KGHDR; CDR2 reads SFDVKD. Here the CDR3 DNA reads TGTGCCACCAGTTTCGGGACAGGGCAAAGCGGCTACACCTTC. It is translated as CATSFGTGQSGYTF.

This rearrangement joins TRBV4-1 to TRBJ2-1, with D unresolved. The CDR3 totals 16 residues. CDR1 MGHRA and CDR2 YSYEKL come from the germline V gene. V lost 1 base, J lost 5 bases, and 15 bases lay in between. The chain's CDR3 is CASSQGGGRINNEQFF. The DNA for the CDR3 is TGCGCCAGCAGCCAAGGTGGCGGCCGAATAAACAATGAGCAGTTCTTC.

This chain uses TRBV3-1 (or the pseudogene TRBV3-2) with TRBJ1-1; the D gene is possibly TRBD1 (6 bases). The germline V gene encodes CDR1 LGHDT and CDR2 YNNKEL (reference sequence). This CDR3 spans 16 amino acids. Trimming shortened V by 3 bases and J by 4 bases, and 18 bases separated the two germline ends. This CDR3 is CASSQTGTIIGTEAFF. CDR3 sequence (DNA): TGTGCCAGCAGCCAGACCGGGACAATAATAGGCACTGAAGCTTTCTTT.

The chain has TRBV12-3 or TRBV12-4 and TRBJ2-7, with 8 nucleotides matching TRBD1. V was clipped by 6 bases and J by 4 bases; unmatched bases: 5. This CDR3 has 13 amino acids. The CDR3 loop reads CASSQTGAYEQYF. CDR3 in DNA: TGTGCCAGCAGCCAGACAGGGGCGTACGAGCAGTACTTC.

The chain combines TRBV24-1 with TRBJ1-2; D unclear. The CDR3 loop spans 13 amino acids. The germline V gene has CDR1 KGHDR and CDR2 SFDVKD. The V gene lost 4 bases and the J gene lost 8 bases, with 13 bases spanning the gap. In nucleotides, the CDR3 is TGTGCCACCAGTGACGCCTCCAGGAAGGGCTACACCTTC. This gives the protein CATSDASRKGYTF.

This CDR3 is CASSLWAGAGNTIYF. In DNA, the CDR3 is TGTGCCAGCAGCTTGTGGGCAGGGGCTGGAAACACCATATATTTT. V gene TRBV13 combines with J gene TRBJ1-3; tentatively, D is TRBD1 (6 bases). The CDR3 is 15 amino acids. From germline, CDR1 is PRHDT and CDR2 FYEKMQ (reference sequence). The V end lost 3 bases, the J end lost 2 bases, and 11 bases lay between the germline ends.

This sequence joins TRBV6-1 and TRBJ2-3, with TRBD1 matching 7 bases. CDR3 length: 16 residues. The V and J ends lost 2 bases and 8 bases, in that order; junction bases with no gene match: 13. The germline V gene has CDR1 MNHNS and CDR2 SASEGT. For the CDR3, the DNA is TGTGCCAGCAGTGAAACCCCCCGACAGGGTCCAGTTACGCAGTATTTT. It yields the protein CASSETPRQGPVTQYF.